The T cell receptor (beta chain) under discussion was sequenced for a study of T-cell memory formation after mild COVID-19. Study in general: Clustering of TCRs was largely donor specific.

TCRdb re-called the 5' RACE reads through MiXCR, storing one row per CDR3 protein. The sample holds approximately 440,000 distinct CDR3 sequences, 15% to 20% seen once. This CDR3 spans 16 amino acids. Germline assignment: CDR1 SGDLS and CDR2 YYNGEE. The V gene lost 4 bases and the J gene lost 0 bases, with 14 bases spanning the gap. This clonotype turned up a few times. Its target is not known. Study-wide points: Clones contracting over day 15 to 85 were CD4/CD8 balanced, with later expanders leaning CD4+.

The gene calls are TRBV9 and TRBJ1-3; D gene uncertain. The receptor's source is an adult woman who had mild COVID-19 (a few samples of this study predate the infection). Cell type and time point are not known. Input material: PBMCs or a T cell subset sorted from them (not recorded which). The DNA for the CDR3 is TGTGCCAGCAGCCCTCTGGTGGGTAGCTCTGGAAACACCATATATTTT. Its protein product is CASSPLVGSSGNTIYF.